This TCR beta chain emerged from a study of identical twins' blood T cells. TCRdb reanalysed the 5' RACE reads using MiXCR and keeps one entry per CDR3 protein. The table has a few hundred thousand distinct CDR3 sequences, 25% to 35% seen once; the top ten hold roughly 6.1%. The V and J ends lost 2 bases and 7 bases respectively, with 12 bases between them. Looked up from germline, CDR1 is LNHDA and CDR2 is SQIVND (reference sequence). The CDR3 length is 14 residues. This TCR was recovered from a woman aged 18 to 55 in good health. The chain joins TRBV19 to TRBJ1-5; D gene uncertain. The sequencing input was PBMCs. The CDR3 here is CASSIRSVGQPQHF. The DNA for the CDR3 is TGTGCCAGTAGTATACGGTCGGTGGGACAGCCCCAGCATTTT.